This TCR beta chain was recorded in a study of blood T cell repertoires in COVID-19 (TCRdb year 2020). A note on the overall study: Collaborator samples came from the United States, Italy and Spain and covered acute and convalescent phases of COVID-19. Where available, HLA class I and class II types were taken from metadata supplied by the sample provider and were not determined by assay-based typing. The samples were drawn from the first 160 participants of the ongoing ImmuneRACE study and from 1,254 subjects provided by 6 global collaborators. The repertoires were released in a freely available public database meant as a resource for research on the immune response to SARS-CoV-2. The sample metadata nearly always contained a de-identified subject ID, COVID-19 status, age in years and sex. The dataset comprised deeply sampled blood TCRbeta repertoires from subjects exposed to, actively infected with, or recovered from COVID-19. The prospective study material was composed of cDNA or gDNA derived from T cells, B-cell-depleted T cells, or PBMCs. General findings and caveats noted by the study authors: Clinical and demographic metadata were provided uncurated, with the amount varying by source and participant.

TCRbeta CDR3 regions were amplified from genomic DNA using the immunoSEQ Assay, a bias-controlled multiplex PCR. Concerning the study's data processing: The number of nucleated cells in each sample was estimated by amplification of reference gene primers within the assay. Sequence reads were collapsed and filtered to measure the absolute abundance of every unique TCRbeta CDR3 rearrangement. For each sample, productive Simpson clonality was calculated as the square root of Simpson's diversity index across productive rearrangements. As stored in TCRdb, this immuneACCESS dataset retains in-frame rearrangements with V and J assigned. A fraction of the clones does not appear; measured against another copy, unresolved V genes explain less than half of the discrepancy, and the remainder lacks a known reason. That table supplies the V and J calls and clone size; D and trimming were determined from the DNA. The sample profile shows under 200,000 clones; around 84% of them were found once. The ten largest make up approximately 15% of the sample.

CDR1 and CDR2 (LNHNV, YYDKDF) derive from the germline V gene (reference sequence). The CDR3 has 14 amino acids, counting the end cysteine and phenylalanine. Solely the CDR3 DNA is kept, with 42 bases framed from the first base. V is reduced by 5 bases and J by 5 bases, leaving a spacing of 13 bases between them. Whole blood was collected in K2EDTA tubes by collaborating institutions according to the institutions' own protocols. For TCRbeta analysis, collaborators shipped samples in one of three forms: frozen whole blood, isolated PBMCs, or DNA extracted from either of those sample types. Details on this clone: Which antigen it targets is not known. Base qualities are not provided; no much larger clone lies one nucleotide away.

Input material: peripheral blood. The chain links TRBV15 with TRBJ1-5; the D segment could be TRBD1, given 6 matching bases. The sequence was collected from a man between 25 and 39 years old with active or convalescent COVID-19. The DNA is as follows: TGTGCCACCAGCCGAGGGGGGGGGCATCAGCCCCAGCATTTT. Its protein product is CATSRGGGHQPQHF.